The sequence of this T cell receptor beta chain was determined in a study of blood T cell repertoires in COVID-19. Across the study: Donors in the United States, Italy and Spain gave samples during acute or convalescent COVID-19.

Authors' analysis steps: Cell counts per sample came from amplifying reference gene primers. Here immunoSEQ multiplex PCR was the method, and the copy in TCRdb shows in-frame clones only, minus some. V, J and clone size are those of that table, while D and trimming were read from the DNA. The sample includes more than 95,000 clones, over 65% of them seen just once. This CDR3 is 16 amino acids long. Germline V gives CDR1 LNHNV, CDR2 YYDKDF (reference sequence). The junction had 7 bases not matched to a gene; V was cut back by 3 bases and J by 9 bases. This clonotype was obtained from a man between 25 and 39 years old with acute or convalescent COVID-19. Material: peripheral blood. This chain joins TRBV15 and TRBJ1-6, with TRBD1 identical over 11 bases. The CDR3 region is CATSRLDRGRRSPLHF. In nucleotides, the CDR3 is TGTGCCACCAGCAGGTTGGACAGGGGGCGCCGTTCACCCCTCCACTTT.